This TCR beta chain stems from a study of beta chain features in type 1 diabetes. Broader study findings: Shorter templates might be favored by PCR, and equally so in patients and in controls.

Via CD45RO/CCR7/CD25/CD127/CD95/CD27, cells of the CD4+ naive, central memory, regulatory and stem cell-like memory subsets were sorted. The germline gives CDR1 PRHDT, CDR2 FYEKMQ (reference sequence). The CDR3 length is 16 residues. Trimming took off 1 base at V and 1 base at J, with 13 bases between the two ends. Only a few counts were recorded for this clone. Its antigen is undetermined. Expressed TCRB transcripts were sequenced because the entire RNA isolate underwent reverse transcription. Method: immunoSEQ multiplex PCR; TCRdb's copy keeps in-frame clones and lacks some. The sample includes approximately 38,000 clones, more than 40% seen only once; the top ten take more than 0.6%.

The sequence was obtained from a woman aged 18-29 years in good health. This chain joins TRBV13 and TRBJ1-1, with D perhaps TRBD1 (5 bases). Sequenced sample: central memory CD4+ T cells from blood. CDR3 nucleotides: TGTGCCAGCAGCTTAGTGGGATGGGGGGGGAACACTGAAGCTTTCTTT. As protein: CASSLVGWGGNTEAFF. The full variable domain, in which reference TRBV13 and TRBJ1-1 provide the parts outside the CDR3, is AAGVIQSPRHLIKEKRETATLKCYPIPRHDTVYWYQQGPGQDPQFLISFYEKMQSDKGSIPDRFSAQQFSDYHSELNMSSLELGDSALYFCASSLVGWGGNTEAFFGQGTRLTVV.